This T cell receptor beta chain was documented in a study of CD8 T cells in Susac syndrome. General observations from the study: Acknowledgment was made by the study that its TCR sequencing and HLA analysis involved a relatively small number of individuals.

As concerns this clonotype: Its specificity is unknown.

Looked up from germline, CDR1 is DFQATT and CDR2 is SNEGSKA (reference sequence). J gave up 8 bases and V 3 bases, and 15 bases lay outside the gene matches. This CDR3 spans 16 amino acids. cDNA came from approximately 0.5 to 1 ug RNA primed by random hexamers. TCRdb re-derived calls from the immunoSEQ multiplex PCR reads in MiXCR, one entry per CDR3 protein. The sample lists fewer than 95,000 distinct CDR3 sequences, 96% occurring once. Sequenced: CD8+ T cells from PBMCs. The source of this sequence is a human donor with Susac syndrome. The genes are TRBV20-1 and TRBJ2-1; 8 bases agree with TRBD2. Here the CDR3 DNA reads TGCAGTGCTAGGGTTCTGACGGGACTAGAAAACTATGAGCAGTTCTTC. Translation: CSARVLTGLENYEQFF.